This T cell receptor (beta chain) was identified during a study of early T cells in non-severe SARS-CoV-2 infection. As for the study in general: Sequenced bulk RNA came from whole blood that was unsorted, and chains were unpaired.

This clonotype came up many times. Its antigen is unknown. Molecules of cDNA were individually given unique molecular identifiers that were attached to them. TCRdb recomputed calls from the 5' RACE reads with MiXCR, one row per CDR3 protein. The table lists some 32,000 distinct CDR3 sequences, 5.5% to 8% of them singletons. Regarding the study as a whole: VDJdb matching, biased toward anti-spike CD8 responses, missed private and CD4 specificities.

Trimming cost V 5 bases and J 3 bases, with 21 bases left between them. The CDR3 is 17 residues long. Germline values: CDR1 SGHVS, CDR2 FNYEAQ. V gene TRBV7-6 combines with J gene TRBJ2-3; D is perhaps TRBD1 or TRBD2 (5 bases each). Sequenced material: whole blood. This clonotype was obtained from an adult who was a healthcare worker with PCR-confirmed SARS-CoV-2 infection or an uninfected control (not recorded which). This CDR3 reads CASSGSTAGRSTDTQYF. CDR3 coding DNA: TGTGCCAGCAGCGGCAGCACGGCAGGGAGATCAACAGATACGCAGTATTTT.